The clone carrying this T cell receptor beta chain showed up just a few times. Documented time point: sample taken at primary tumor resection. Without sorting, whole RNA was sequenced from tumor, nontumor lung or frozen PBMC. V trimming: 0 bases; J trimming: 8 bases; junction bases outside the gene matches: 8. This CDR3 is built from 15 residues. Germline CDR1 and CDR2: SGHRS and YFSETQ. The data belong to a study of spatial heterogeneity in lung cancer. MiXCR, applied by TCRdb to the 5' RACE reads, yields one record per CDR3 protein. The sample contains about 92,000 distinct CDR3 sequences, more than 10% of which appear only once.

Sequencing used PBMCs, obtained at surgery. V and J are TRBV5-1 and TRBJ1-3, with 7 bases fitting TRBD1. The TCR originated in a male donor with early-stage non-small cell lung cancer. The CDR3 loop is CASSLDGQGEDTIYF. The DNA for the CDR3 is TGCGCCAGCAGCTTGGACGGCCAGGGGGAAGACACCATATATTTT.